This T cell receptor beta chain was captured by sequencing in a study of T cell clonotyping in hematopoietic cell transplantation. Study-wide results and limits: Pathologically expanded recipient clonotypes increased progressively from day 30 to day 180 as diversity fell. At the given depth, recipient repertoires were over 95% de novo clonotypes.

Repertoires were generated with immunoSEQ multiplex PCR, while TCRdb's copy carries only in-frame clones and drops some. The sample shows roughly 17,000 clones, approximately 91% of them seen only once. This clone was detected only once. Its antigen remains unknown. The source is a man aged 40-49 years in good health. Some clones in this sample may be carry-over from other donors' samples. Sequencing was performed on peripheral blood mononuclear cells.

The CDR3 nucleotides read TGTGCCAGCAGCCCCGCGGGTTGGGGACAGGCTAACTATGGCTACACCTTC. It codes for CASSPAGWGQANYGYTF. The gene calls are TRBV4-2 and TRBJ1-2; 8 bases are a match to TRBD1. The V gene end was trimmed by 4 bases and the J gene end by 0 bases; junction bases not matched to a gene: 10. CDR3 length: 17 amino acids. Germline V gene data show CDR1 as LGHNA and CDR2 as YNFKEQ.